Listed below are T cell receptor beta chains from one sample, sequenced in a study of regulatory T cells in long-lasting Graves disease. One entry per CDR3 protein, called by TCRdb with MiXCR from the multiplex PCR reads. The data show some 490,000 distinct CDR3 sequences, about 11% seen once. These data were also reused for a study on T cells in Graves' hyperthyroidism and ophthalmopathy.

The sequencing here drew on peripheral blood mononuclear cells (PBMCs), taken at new diagnosis, from a patient treated with antithyroid drugs. These receptor sequences come from a woman in her twenties or thirties with Graves disease. The CDR3 runs from the conserved cysteine through the conserved F or W. A D gene is named only where the DNA matches it firmly. Expanded clones are given a class, and other clones once, few, many or no size at all.

clone_size: many; d_call: TRBD1; j_call: TRBJ2-1; v_call: TRBV19; cdr3_nt: TGTGCCAGTGGCCACCCGTGGGGACAGTTCTCCTACAATGAGCAGTTCTTC; cdr3_aa: CASGHPWGQFSYNEQFF
clone_size: many; d_call: TRBD1; j_call: TRBJ1-1; v_call: TRBV29-1; cdr3_nt: TGCAGCGTGGCGACGGACAGGGGAAGCACTGAAGCTTTCTTT; cdr3_aa: CSVATDRGSTEAFF
clone_size: .; d_call: .; j_call: TRBJ1-1; v_call: TRBV30; cdr3_nt: TGTGCCGCTGACGGTTTGAACACTGAAGCTTTCTTT; cdr3_aa: CAADGLNTEAFF
clone_size: many; d_call: .; j_call: TRBJ2-6; v_call: TRBV6-5; cdr3_nt: TGTGCCAGCAGTTACACAGCCGTAACCTCTGGGGCCAACGTCCTGACTTTC; cdr3_aa: CASSYTAVTSGANVLTF
clone_size: many; d_call: TRBD1; j_call: TRBJ1-1; v_call: TRBV18; cdr3_nt: TGTGCCAGCTCACTAGCCCTCGCCAGGGGGGTGAACACTGAAGCTTTCTTT; cdr3_aa: CASSLALARGVNTEAFF
clone_size: many; d_call: .; j_call: TRBJ2-3; v_call: TRBV12-3/TRBV12-4; cdr3_nt: TGTGCCAGCAGTTCCGGGGTCCCAGATACGCAGTATTTT; cdr3_aa: CASSSGVPDTQYF
clone_size: many; d_call: TRBD1; j_call: TRBJ1-2; v_call: TRBV2; cdr3_nt: TGTGCCAGCAGTGATGAAGACAGGGCGTTGCGTGGCTACACCTTC; cdr3_aa: CASSDEDRALRGYTF
clone_size: .; d_call: TRBD2; j_call: TRBJ2-5; v_call: TRBV6-5; cdr3_nt: TGTGCCAGCAGTTACTCGATTCGGTCTAGCGGGTCGTCTGGGGAGACCCAGTACTTC; cdr3_aa: CASSYSIRSSGSSGETQYF
clone_size: many; d_call: .; j_call: TRBJ2-1; v_call: TRBV10-3; cdr3_nt: TGTGCCATCAGTGATAGCGTGGCGGGCGGCTACAATGAGCAGTTCTTC; cdr3_aa: CAISDSVAGGYNEQFF
clone_size: many; d_call: .; j_call: TRBJ1-1; v_call: TRBV12-3/TRBV12-4; cdr3_nt: TGTGCCAGCAGTTTATTACGGGCCACAACGAACACTGAAGCTTTCTTT; cdr3_aa: CASSLLRATTNTEAFF
clone_size: few; d_call: .; j_call: TRBJ2-7; v_call: TRBV19; cdr3_nt: TGTGCCAGTAGTACACTCCCACTATCGGGGGAGCAGTACTTC; cdr3_aa: CASSTLPLSGEQYF
clone_size: many; d_call: TRBD2; j_call: TRBJ2-2; v_call: TRBV11-2; cdr3_nt: TGTGCCAGCAGCCCACTAGCGGGAGGGCATGGCGGGGAGCTGTTTTTT; cdr3_aa: CASSPLAGGHGGELFF
clone_size: many; d_call: .; j_call: TRBJ1-1; v_call: TRBV27; cdr3_nt: TGTGCCAGCAGTTTATTTATAAACACTGAAGCTTTCTTT; cdr3_aa: CASSLFINTEAFF
clone_size: .; d_call: .; j_call: TRBJ1-5; v_call: TRBV19; cdr3_nt: TGTGCCAGTAGTCGTAGTAACGGTTTCAGAAGCAATCAGCCCCAGCATTTT; cdr3_aa: CASSRSNGFRSNQPQHF
clone_size: many; d_call: TRBD2; j_call: TRBJ2-1; v_call: TRBV27; cdr3_nt: TGTGCCAGCAGCTGGGGGGGGAACCCCTACAATGAGCAGTTCTTC; cdr3_aa: CASSWGGNPYNEQFF
clone_size: many; d_call: .; j_call: TRBJ2-1; v_call: TRBV20-1; cdr3_nt: TGCAGTGCTACACTAGGCCCGTTCCAGCAGTTCTTC; cdr3_aa: CSATLGPFQQFF
clone_size: many; d_call: .; j_call: TRBJ2-7; v_call: TRBV27; cdr3_nt: TGTGCCAGCAGCACAGGATTTCTCCACGAGCAGTACTTC; cdr3_aa: CASSTGFLHEQYF
clone_size: many; d_call: .; j_call: TRBJ2-5; v_call: TRBV12-3/TRBV12-4; cdr3_nt: TGTGCCAGCAGTTTCGGCCCCTACCAAGAGACCCAGTACTTC; cdr3_aa: CASSFGPYQETQYF
clone_size: many; d_call: .; j_call: TRBJ2-7; v_call: TRBV11-2; cdr3_nt: TGTGCCAGCAGCTTCGCGTCCGAGCAGTACTTC; cdr3_aa: CASSFASEQYF
clone_size: many; d_call: .; j_call: TRBJ1-5; v_call: TRBV12-3/TRBV12-4; cdr3_nt: TGTGCCAGCAGTTTAGGCGGACACGGTCAGCCCCAGCATTTT; cdr3_aa: CASSLGGHGQPQHF
clone_size: many; d_call: .; j_call: TRBJ2-2; v_call: TRBV11-2; cdr3_nt: TGTGCCAGCAGCACGACGCTAGCGACGACGGGCGGGGAGCTGTTTTTT; cdr3_aa: CASSTTLATTGGELFF
clone_size: few; d_call: TRBD1; j_call: TRBJ2-1; v_call: TRBV7-9; cdr3_nt: TGTGCCAGCATCCGGGACAGGGTGTCCGATGAGCAGTTCTTC; cdr3_aa: CASIRDRVSDEQFF
clone_size: .; d_call: .; j_call: TRBJ2-1; v_call: TRBV7-9; cdr3_nt: TGTGCCAGCAGCAACGGGGTGGGTTGGCGGAATGAGCAGTTCTTC; cdr3_aa: CASSNGVGWRNEQFF
clone_size: .; d_call: .; j_call: TRBJ2-3; v_call: TRBV18; cdr3_nt: TGTGCCAGCTCACCTACTGGGGGGCCTTTAGCAGATACGCAGTATTTT; cdr3_aa: CASSPTGGPLADTQYF
clone_size: many; d_call: .; j_call: TRBJ2-7; v_call: TRBV20-1; cdr3_nt: TGCAGTGCCACCCATCTACAGGGTGACTCCTACGAGCAGTACTTC; cdr3_aa: CSATHLQGDSYEQYF
clone_size: few; d_call: .; j_call: TRBJ1-2; v_call: TRBV15; cdr3_nt: TGTGCCACCAGCAAGGGTCTAACCCCGGAGGGTGGCTACACCTTC; cdr3_aa: CATSKGLTPEGGYTF
clone_size: many; d_call: TRBD1; j_call: TRBJ2-7; v_call: TRBV7-2; cdr3_nt: TGTGCCAGCAGCTTACGACAGGGGGTCCCCTACGAGCAGTACTTC; cdr3_aa: CASSLRQGVPYEQYF
clone_size: few; d_call: TRBD1; j_call: TRBJ1-1; v_call: TRBV19; cdr3_nt: TGTGCCAGTAGTGACCCGGACAGGGCGGCTTTCAACACTGAAGCTTTCTTT; cdr3_aa: CASSDPDRAAFNTEAFF
clone_size: many; d_call: TRBD2; j_call: TRBJ2-2; v_call: TRBV2; cdr3_nt: TGTGCCAGCAGCCTTAGGACTAGCGGGAGGGCCCGCGGGGAGCTGTTTTTT; cdr3_aa: CASSLRTSGRARGELFF
clone_size: .; d_call: .; j_call: TRBJ1-6; v_call: TRBV18; cdr3_nt: TGTGCCAGCTCACCCCGCGGGACCGGGATAAATTCACCCCTCCACTTT; cdr3_aa: CASSPRGTGINSPLHF